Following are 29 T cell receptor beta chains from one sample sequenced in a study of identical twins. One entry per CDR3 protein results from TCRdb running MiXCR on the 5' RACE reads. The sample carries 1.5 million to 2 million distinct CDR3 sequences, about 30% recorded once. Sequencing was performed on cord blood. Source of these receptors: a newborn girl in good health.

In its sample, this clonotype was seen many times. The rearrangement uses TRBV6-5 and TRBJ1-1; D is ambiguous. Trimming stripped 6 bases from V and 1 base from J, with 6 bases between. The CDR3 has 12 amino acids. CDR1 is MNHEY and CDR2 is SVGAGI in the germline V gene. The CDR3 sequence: CASRGRNTEAFF. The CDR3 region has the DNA TGTGCCAGCAGGGGTAGGAACACTGAAGCTTTCTTT.

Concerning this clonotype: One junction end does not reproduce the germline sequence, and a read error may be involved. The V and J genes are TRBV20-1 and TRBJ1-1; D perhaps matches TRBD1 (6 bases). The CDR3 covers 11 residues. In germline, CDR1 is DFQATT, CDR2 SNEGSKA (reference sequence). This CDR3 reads CSARGGDGAFF. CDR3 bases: TGCAGTGCAAGAGGGGGGGATGGAGCTTTCTTT.

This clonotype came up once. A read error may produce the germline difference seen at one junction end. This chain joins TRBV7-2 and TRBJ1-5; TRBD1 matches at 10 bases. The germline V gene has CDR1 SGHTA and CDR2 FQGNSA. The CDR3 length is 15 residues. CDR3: CVSSHEDRGNQPQHF. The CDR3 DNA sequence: TGTGTCAGCAGCCATGAGGACAGGGGGAATCAGCCCCAGCATTTT.

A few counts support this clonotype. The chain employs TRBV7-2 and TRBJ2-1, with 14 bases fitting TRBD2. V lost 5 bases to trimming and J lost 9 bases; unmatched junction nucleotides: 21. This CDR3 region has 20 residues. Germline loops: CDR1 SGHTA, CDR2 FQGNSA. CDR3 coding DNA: TGTGCCAGCAGCCGGACTAGTCACAAAGGACTAGCGGGGGGTCGGCGTGAGCAGTTCTTC. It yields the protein CASSRTSHKGLAGGRREQFF.

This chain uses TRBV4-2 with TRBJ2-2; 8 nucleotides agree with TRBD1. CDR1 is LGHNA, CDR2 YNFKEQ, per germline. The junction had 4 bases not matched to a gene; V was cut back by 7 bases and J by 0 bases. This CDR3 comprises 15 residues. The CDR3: CASTTGGTNTGELFF. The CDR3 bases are TGTGCCAGCACCACAGGGGGTACGAACACCGGGGAGCTGTTTTTT.

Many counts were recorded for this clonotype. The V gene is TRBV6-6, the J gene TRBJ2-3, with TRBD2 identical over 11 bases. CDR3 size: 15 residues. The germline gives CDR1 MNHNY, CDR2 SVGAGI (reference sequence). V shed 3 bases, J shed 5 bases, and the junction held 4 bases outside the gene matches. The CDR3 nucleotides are TGTGCCAGCAGTTATAGCGGGGGGGCATTAGATACGCAGTATTTT. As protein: CASSYSGGALDTQYF.

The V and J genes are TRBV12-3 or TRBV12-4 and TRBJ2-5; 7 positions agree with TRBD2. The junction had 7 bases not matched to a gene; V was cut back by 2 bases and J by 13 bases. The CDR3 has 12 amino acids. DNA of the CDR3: TGTGCCAGCAGTTTAATGGCTAGCGGACTGTACTTC. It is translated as CASSLMASGLYF.

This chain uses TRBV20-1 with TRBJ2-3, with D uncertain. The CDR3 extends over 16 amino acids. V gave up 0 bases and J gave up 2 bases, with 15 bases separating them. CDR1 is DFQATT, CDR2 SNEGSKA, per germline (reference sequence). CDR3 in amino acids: CSARDLFGQITDTQYF. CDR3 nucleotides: TGCAGTGCTAGAGATTTGTTCGGGCAGATCACAGATACGCAGTATTTT.

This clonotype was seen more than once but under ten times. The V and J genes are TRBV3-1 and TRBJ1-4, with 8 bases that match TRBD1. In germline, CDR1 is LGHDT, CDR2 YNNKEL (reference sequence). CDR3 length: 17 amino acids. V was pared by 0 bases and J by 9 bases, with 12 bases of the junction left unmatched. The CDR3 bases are TGTGCCAGCAGCCAAGATCTGGGGGTTCAGGGGGCTAAAAAACTGTTTTTT. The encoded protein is CASSQDLGVQGAKKLFF.

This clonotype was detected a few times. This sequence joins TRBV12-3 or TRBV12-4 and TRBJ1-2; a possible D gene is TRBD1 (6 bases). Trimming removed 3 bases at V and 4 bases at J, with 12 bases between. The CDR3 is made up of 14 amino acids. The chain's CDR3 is CASSFAGAGYGYTF. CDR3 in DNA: TGTGCCAGCAGTTTCGCGGGGGCAGGCTATGGCTACACCTTC.

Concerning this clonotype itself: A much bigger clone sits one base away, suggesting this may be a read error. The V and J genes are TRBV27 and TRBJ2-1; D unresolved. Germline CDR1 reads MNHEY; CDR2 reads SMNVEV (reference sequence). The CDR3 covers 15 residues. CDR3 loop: CASSLSSPAYSEQFF. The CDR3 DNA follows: TGTGCCAGCAGTTTATCGTCTCCGGCCTACAGTGAGCAGTTCTTC.

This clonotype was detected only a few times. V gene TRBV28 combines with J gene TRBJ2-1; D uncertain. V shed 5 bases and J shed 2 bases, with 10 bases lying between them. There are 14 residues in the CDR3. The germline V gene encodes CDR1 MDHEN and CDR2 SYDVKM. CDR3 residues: CASSARVPYNEQFF. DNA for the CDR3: TGTGCCAGCAGTGCCCGGGTCCCCTACAATGAGCAGTTCTTC.

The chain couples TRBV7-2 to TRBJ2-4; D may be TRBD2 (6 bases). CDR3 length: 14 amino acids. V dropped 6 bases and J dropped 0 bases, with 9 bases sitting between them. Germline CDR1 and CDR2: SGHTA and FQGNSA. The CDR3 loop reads CASRPGVAKNIQYF. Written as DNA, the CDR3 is TGTGCCAGCAGACCGGGGGTAGCCAAAAACATTCAGTACTTC.

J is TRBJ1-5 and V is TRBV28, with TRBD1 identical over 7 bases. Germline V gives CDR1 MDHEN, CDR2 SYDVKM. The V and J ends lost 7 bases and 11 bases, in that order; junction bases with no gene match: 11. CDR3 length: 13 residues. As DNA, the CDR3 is TGTGCCAGCATACAAGGGGGCCGGCCGGCCCAGCATTTT. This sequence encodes CASIQGGRPAQHF.

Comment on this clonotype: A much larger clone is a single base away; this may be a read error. The CDR3 nucleotides read TGCAGCGTTGCGGACAGTATGCGAGAGACCCAGTTCTTC. Translated: CSVADSMRETQFF. The chain employs TRBV29-1 and TRBJ2-1; D might be TRBD1 (6 bases). The ends were cut back, 4 bases at V and 13 bases at J, with 20 bases in the middle. The germline V gene encodes CDR1 SQVTM and CDR2 ANQGSEA. The CDR3 covers 13 residues.

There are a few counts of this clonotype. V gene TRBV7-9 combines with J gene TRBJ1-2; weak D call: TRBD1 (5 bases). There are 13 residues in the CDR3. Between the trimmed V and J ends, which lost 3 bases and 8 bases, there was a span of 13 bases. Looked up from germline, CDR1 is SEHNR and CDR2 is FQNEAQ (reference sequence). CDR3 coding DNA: TGTGCCAGCAGCTTCGCTCAGGGAGAGGGCTACACCTTC. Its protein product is CASSFAQGEGYTF.

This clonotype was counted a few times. The CDR3 sequence is CASSQVSAGGSYEQYF. The DNA for the CDR3 is TGTGCCAGCAGCCAAGTCTCCGCGGGGGGGTCCTACGAGCAGTACTTC. The V call is TRBV3-1, the J call TRBJ2-7; 9 positions match TRBD2. Germline CDR1 LGHDT, CDR2 YNNKEL (reference sequence). The CDR3 length is 16 residues. J lost 1 base, V lost 1 base, and 5 bases had no gene match.

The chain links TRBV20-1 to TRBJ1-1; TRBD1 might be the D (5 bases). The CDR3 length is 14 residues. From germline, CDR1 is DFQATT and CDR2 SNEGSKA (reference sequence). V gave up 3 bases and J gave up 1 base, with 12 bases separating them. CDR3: CSARRGGSNTEAFF. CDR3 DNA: TGCAGTGCTAGGAGGGGAGGGTCGAACACTGAAGCTTTCTTT.

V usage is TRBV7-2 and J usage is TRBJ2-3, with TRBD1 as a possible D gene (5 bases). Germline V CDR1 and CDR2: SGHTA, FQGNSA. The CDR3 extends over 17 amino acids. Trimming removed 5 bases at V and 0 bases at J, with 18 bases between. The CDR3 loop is CASSPTRAGLSTDTQYF. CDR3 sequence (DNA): TGTGCCAGCAGCCCGACCCGGGCAGGGCTTAGCACAGATACGCAGTATTTT.

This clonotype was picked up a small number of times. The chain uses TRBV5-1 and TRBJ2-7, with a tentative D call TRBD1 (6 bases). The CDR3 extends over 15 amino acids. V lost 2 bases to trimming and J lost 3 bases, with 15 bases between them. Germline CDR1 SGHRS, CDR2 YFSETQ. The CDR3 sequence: CASSFGRGAFYEQYF. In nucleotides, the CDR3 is TGCGCCAGCAGCTTCGGCAGGGGCGCTTTCTACGAGCAGTACTTC.

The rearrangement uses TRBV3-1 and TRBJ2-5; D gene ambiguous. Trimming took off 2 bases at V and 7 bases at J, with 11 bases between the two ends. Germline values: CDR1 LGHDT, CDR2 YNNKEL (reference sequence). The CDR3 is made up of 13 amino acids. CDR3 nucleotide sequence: TGTGCCAGCAGCCAAACCCGAGACGGGACCCAGTACTTC. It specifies CASSQTRDGTQYF.

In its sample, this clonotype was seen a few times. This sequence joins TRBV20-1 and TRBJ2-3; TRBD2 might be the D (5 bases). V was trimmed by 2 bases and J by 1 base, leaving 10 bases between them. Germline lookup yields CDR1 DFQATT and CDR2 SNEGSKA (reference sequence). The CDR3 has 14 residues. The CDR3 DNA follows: TGCAGTGCTAGACGGAGCGGCCGCACAGATACGCAGTATTTT. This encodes CSARRSGRTDTQYF.

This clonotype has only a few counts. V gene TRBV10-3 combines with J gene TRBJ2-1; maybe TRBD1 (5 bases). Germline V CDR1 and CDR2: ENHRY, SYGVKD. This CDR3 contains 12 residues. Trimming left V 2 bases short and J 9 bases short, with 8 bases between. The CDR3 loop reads CAISEGQGEQFF. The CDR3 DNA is TGTGCCATCAGTGAGGGGCAGGGTGAGCAGTTCTTC.

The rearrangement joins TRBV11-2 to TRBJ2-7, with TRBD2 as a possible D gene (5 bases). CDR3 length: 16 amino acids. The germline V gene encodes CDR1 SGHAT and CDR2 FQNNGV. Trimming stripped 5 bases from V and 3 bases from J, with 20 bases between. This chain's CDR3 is CASSQIRTGGYYEQYF. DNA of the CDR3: TGTGCCAGCAGCCAAATTAGGACTGGCGGATACTACGAGCAGTACTTC.

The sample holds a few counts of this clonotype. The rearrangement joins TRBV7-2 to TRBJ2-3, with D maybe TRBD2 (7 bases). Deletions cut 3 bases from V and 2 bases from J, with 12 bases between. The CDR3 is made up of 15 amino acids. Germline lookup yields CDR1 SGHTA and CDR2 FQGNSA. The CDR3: CASSLGGDNTDTQYF. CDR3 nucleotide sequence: TGTGCCAGCAGCTTGGGGGGGGACAACACAGATACGCAGTATTTT.

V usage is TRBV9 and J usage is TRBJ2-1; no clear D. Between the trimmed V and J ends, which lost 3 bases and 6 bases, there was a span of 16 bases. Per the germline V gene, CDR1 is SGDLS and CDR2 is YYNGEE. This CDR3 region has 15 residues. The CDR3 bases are TGTGCCAGCAGCGATTCGTCTAGTGGGGTCAATGAGCAGTTCTTC. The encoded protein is CASSDSSSGVNEQFF.

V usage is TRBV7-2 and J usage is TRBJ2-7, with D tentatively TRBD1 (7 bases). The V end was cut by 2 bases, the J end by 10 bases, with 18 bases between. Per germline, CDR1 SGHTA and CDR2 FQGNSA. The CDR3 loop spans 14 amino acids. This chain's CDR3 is CASSLSQGGRIQYF. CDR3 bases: TGTGCCAGCAGCTTAAGTCAGGGGGGAAGGATTCAGTACTTC.

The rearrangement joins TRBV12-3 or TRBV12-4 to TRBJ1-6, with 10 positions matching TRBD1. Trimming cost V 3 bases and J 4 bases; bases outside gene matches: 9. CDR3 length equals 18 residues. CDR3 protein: CASSFERRDRGYNSPLHF. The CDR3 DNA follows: TGTGCCAGCAGTTTCGAGCGTAGGGACAGGGGTTATAATTCACCCCTCCACTTT.

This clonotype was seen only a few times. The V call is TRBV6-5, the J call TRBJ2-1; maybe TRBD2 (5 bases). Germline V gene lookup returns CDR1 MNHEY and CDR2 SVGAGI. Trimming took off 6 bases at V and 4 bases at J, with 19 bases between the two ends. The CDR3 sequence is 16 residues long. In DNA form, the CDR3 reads TGTGCCAGCAGCACCTACGGCCAGCGGCCTTACAATGAGCAGTTCTTC. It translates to CASSTYGQRPYNEQFF.